The entry below gives a single T cell receptor beta chain sequence along with its context. Germline CDR1 is LGHNA and CDR2 is YSLEER. V trimming: 3 bases; J trimming: 3 bases; junction bases outside the gene matches: 18. The length of the CDR3 is 20 residues. Only in-frame clones appear in the TCRdb table, and some are missing; sequencing was by immunoSEQ multiplex PCR. The data hold around 13,000 clones, with roughly 85% observed a single time. The sample is drawn from a study of tumour-infiltrating T cells in Burkitt lymphoma. Whole-study context: Survival, overall and progression-free, tracked with productive clonality.

The rearrangement joins TRBV4-3 to TRBJ1-3, with 9 nucleotides matching TRBD1. This clonotype originated in a human donor with diffuse large B-cell lymphoma. The sample was tumor tissue. The CDR3 DNA is TGCGCCAGCAGCCACCCTACTGGGAGCCCGGGACAGGGTAGTGGAAACACCATATATTTT. This sequence encodes CASSHPTGSPGQGSGNTIYF.